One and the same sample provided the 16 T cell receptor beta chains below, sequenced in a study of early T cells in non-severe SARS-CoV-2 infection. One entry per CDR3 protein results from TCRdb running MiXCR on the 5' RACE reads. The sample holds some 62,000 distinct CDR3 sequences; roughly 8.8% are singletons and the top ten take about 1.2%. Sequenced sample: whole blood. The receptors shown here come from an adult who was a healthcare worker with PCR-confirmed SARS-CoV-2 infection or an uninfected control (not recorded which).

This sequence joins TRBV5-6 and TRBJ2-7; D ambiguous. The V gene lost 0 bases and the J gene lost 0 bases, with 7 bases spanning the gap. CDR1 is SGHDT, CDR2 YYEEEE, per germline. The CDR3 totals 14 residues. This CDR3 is CASSLDTSSYEQYV. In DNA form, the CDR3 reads TGTGCCAGCAGCTTGGACACGAGCTCCTACGAGCAGTACGTC.

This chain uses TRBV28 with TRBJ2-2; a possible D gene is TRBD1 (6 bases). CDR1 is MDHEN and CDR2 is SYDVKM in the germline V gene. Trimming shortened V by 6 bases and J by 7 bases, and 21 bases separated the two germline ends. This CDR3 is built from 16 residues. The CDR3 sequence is CASSFLPTGGYGELFF. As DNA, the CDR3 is TGTGCCAGCAGCTTCCTTCCGACAGGAGGTTACGGGGAGCTGTTTTTT.

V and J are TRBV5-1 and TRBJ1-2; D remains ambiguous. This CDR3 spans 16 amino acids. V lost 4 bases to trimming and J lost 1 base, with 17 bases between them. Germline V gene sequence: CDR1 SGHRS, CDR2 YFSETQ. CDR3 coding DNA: TGCGCCAGCAGCCCAATAGCAGTAACTTTTAACTATGGCTACACCTTC. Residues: CASSPIAVTFNYGYTF.

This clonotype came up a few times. CDR3 DNA sequence: TGTGCCAGCAGAACCGACGGGAACACTGAAGCTTTCTTT. This translates into CASRTDGNTEAFF. The chain couples TRBV12-3 or TRBV12-4 to TRBJ1-1, with D uncertain. V lost 6 bases, J lost 1 base, and 9 bases lay in between. This CDR3 has 13 amino acids.

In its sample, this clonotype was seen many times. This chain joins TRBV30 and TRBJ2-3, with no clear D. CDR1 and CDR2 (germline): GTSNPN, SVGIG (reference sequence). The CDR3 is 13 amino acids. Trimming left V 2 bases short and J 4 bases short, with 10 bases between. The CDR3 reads CAWSNLGPDTQYF. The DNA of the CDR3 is TGTGCCTGGAGTAACCTCGGGCCAGATACGCAGTATTTT.

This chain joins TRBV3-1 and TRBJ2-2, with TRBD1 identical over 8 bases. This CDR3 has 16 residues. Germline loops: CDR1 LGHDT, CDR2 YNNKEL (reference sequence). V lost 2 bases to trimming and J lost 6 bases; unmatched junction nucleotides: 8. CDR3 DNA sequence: TGTGCCAGCAGCCAACCGGACAGGGATGGTCCCGGGGAGCTGTTTTTT. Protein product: CASSQPDRDGPGELFF.

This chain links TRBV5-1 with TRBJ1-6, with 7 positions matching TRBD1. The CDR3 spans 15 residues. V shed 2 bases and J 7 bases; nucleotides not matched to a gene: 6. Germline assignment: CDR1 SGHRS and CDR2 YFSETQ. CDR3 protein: CASSLVGGQNSPLHF. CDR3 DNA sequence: TGCGCCAGCAGCTTAGTCGGGGGACAGAATTCACCCCTCCACTTT.

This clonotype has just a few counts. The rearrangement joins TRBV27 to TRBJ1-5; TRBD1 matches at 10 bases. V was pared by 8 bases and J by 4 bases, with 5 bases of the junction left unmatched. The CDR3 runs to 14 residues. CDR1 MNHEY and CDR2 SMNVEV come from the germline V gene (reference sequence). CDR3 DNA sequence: TGTGCCAGCGCTGACAGGGGGCCGAATCAGCCCCAGCATTTT. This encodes CASADRGPNQPQHF.

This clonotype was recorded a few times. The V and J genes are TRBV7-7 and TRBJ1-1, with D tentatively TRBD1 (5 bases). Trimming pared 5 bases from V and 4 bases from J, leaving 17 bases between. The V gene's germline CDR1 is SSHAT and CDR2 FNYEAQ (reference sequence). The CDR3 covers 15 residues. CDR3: CASSIPGTMGTEAFF. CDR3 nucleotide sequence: TGTGCCAGCAGCATCCCCGGGACGATGGGCACTGAAGCTTTCTTT.

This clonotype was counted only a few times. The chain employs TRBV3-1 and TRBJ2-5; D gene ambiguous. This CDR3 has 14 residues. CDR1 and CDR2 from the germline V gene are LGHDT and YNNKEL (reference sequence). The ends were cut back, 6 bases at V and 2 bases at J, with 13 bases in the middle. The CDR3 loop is CASRPGSLQETQYF. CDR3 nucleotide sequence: TGTGCCAGCAGACCGGGTAGCCTTCAAGAGACCCAGTACTTC.

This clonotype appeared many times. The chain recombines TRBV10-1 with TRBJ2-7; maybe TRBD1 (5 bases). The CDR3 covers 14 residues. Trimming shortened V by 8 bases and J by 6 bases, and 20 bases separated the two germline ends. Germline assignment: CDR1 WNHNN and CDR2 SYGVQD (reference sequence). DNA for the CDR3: TGCGCCAGCCAGGGCAGGGAATTTTCTTCCGAGCAGTACGTC. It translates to CASQGREFSSEQYV.

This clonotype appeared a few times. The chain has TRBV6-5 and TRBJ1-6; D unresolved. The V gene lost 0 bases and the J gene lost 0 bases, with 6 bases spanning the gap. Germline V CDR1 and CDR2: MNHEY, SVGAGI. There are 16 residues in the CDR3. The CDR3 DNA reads TGTGCCAGCAGTTACTCGGATAGCTCCTATAATTCACCCCTCCACTTT. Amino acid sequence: CASSYSDSSYNSPLHF.

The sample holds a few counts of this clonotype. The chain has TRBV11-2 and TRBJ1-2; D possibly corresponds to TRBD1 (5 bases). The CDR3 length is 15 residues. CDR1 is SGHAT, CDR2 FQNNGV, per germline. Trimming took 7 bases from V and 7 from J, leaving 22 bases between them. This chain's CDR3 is CASTQMTLGGIGYTF. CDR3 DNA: TGTGCCAGCACCCAAATGACATTGGGGGGGATTGGCTACACCTTC.

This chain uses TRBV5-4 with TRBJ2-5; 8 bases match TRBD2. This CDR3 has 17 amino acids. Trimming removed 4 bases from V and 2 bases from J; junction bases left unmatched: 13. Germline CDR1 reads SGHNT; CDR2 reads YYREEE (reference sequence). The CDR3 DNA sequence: TGTGCCAGCAGCCCTGAGGGCGCGGGGGGTCATCAAGAGACCCAGTACTTC. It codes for CASSPEGAGGHQETQYF.

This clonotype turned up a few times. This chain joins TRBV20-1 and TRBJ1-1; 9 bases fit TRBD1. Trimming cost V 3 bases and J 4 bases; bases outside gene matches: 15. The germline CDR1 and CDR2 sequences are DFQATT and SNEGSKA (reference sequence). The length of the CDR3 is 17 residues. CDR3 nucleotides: TGCAGTGCTAGTCTATTAAGGACAGGGGTAAAAGGCACTGAAGCTTTCTTT. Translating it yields CSASLLRTGVKGTEAFF.

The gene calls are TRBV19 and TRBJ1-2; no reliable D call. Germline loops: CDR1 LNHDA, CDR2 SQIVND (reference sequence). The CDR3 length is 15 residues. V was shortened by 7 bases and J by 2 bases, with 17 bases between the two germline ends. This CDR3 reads CASNRRLLGNYGYTF. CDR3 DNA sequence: TGTGCCAGTAATCGGCGCCTTCTCGGGAACTATGGCTACACCTTC.